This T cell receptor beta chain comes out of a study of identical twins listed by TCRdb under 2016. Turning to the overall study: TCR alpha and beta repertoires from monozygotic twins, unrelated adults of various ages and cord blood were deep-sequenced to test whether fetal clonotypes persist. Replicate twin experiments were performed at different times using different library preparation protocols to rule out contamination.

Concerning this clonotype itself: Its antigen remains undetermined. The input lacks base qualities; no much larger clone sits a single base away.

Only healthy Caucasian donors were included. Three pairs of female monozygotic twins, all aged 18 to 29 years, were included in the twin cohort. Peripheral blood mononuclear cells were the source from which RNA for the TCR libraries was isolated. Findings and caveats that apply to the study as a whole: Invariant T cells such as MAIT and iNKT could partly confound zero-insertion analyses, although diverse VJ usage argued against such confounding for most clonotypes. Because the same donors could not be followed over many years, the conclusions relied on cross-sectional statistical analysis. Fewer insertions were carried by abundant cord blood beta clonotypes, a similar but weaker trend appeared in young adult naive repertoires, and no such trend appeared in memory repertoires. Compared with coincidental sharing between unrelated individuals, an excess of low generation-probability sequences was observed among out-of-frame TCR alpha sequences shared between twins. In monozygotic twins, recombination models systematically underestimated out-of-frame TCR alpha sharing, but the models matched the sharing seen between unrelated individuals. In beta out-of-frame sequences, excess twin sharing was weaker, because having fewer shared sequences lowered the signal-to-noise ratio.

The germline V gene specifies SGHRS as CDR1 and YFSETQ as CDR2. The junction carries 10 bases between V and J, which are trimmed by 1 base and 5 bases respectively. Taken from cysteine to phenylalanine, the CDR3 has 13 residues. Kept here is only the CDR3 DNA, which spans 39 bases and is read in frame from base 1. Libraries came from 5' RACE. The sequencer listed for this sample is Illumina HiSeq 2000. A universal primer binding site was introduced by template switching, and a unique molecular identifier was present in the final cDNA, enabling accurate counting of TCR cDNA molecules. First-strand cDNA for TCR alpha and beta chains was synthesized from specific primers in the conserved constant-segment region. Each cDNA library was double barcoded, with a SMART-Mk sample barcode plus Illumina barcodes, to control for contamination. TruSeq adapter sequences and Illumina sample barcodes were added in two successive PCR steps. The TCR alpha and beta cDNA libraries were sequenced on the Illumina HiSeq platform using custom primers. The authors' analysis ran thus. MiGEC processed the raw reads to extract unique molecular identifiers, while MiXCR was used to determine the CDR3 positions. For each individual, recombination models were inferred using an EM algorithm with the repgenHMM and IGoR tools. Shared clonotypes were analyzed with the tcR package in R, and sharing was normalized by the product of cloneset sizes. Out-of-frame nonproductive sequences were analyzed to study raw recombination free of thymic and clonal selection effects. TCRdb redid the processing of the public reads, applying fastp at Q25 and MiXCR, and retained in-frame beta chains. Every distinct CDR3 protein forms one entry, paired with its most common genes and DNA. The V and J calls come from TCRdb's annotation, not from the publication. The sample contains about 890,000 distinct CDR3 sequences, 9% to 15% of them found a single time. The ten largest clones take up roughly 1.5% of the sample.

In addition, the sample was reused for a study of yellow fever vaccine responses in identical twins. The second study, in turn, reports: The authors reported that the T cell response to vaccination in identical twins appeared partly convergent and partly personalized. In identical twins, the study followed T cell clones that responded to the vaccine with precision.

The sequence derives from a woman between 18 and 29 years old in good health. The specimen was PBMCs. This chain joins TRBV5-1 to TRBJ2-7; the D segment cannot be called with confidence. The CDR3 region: CASSLSPLHEQYF. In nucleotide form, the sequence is TGCGCCAGCAGCTTGAGCCCCCTCCACGAGCAGTACTTC.